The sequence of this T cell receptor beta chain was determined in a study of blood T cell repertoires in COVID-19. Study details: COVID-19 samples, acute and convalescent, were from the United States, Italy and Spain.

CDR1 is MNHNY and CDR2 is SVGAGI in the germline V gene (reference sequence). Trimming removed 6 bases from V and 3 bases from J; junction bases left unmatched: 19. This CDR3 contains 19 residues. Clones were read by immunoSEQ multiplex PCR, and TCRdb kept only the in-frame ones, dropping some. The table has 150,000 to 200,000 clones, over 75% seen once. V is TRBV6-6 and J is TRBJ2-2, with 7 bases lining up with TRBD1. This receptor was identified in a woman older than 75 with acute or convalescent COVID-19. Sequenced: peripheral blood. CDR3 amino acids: CASSYKGIEWGQYTGELFF. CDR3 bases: TGTGCCAGCAGCTACAAAGGAATCGAATGGGGACAGTACACCGGGGAGCTGTTTTTT.